This T cell receptor beta chain originates from a study of T cell changes during pregnancy in multiple sclerosis. Clones were sequenced by immunoSEQ multiplex PCR, and TCRdb holds only the in-frame ones, with some missing. The table records tens of thousands of clones, about 91% of them present only once. V was trimmed by 2 bases and J by 2 bases, leaving 7 bases between them. CDR1 KGHSH and CDR2 LQKENI come from the germline V gene. CDR3 length: 13 amino acids. The TCR originated in a female donor with multiple sclerosis, enrolled in a pregnancy study. The chain couples TRBV18 to TRBJ2-7; a possible D gene is TRBD1 (6 bases). Sequencing used peripheral blood, obtained after pregnancy. The CDR3 DNA reads as TGTGCCAGCTCACCAACAGGGACCTACGAGCAGTACTTC. Translating it yields CASSPTGTYEQYF. The variable domain in full, with the rest retrieved from reference TRBV18 and TRBJ2-7, is NAGVMQNPRHLVRRRGQEARLRCSPMKGHSHVYWYRQLPEEGLKFMVYLQKENIIDESGMPKERFSAEFPKEGPSILRIQQVVRGDSAAYFCASSPTGTYEQYFGPGTRLTVT.